The rows below give T cell receptor beta chains drawn from one sample of a study of blood T cell repertoires in COVID-19. Produced via immunoSEQ multiplex PCR; TCRdb's table is partial and in-frame only. This repertoire shows fewer than 150,000 clones, approximately 80% found once; its top ten account for about 2.5%. Sequenced: peripheral blood. These receptors all stem from a man aged 50-59 years with acute or convalescent COVID-19. CDR3s include the opening cysteine and the closing phenylalanine or tryptophan. The D gene is left open where the match is weak. The size field is filled for only some rows; it gives once, few, many or a size class.

cdr3_aa	cdr3_nt	clone_size	j_call	d_call	v_call
CASKEGLRNTIYF	TGTGCCAGCAAGGAGGGGTTAAGAAACACCATATATTTT	NA	TRBJ1-3	NA	TRBV6-5
CASSRGGRDTQYF	TGTGCCAGTAGTAGAGGGGGCCGAGATACGCAGTATTTT	NA	TRBJ2-3	TRBD1	TRBV19
CASSPTGNYGYTF	TGCGCCAGCAGCCCGACAGGGAACTATGGCTACACCTTC	few	TRBJ1-2	TRBD1	TRBV4-1
CASEEGQGPPGELFF	TGTGCCAGCGAGGAGGGACAGGGTCCCCCCGGGGAGCTGTTTTTT	NA	TRBJ2-2	TRBD1	TRBV10-3
CASSLPRGLAGGSYEQYF	TGTGCCAGCAGCTTACCCCGGGGACTAGCGGGAGGGTCCTACGAGCAGTACTTC	many	TRBJ2-7	TRBD2	TRBV7-2
CASSPLRGGLSEQYF	TGTGCCAGCAGCCCTTTGCGGGGGGGCCTATCCGAGCAGTACTTC	NA	TRBJ2-7	TRBD2	TRBV11-2
CASTKGEGTNGYTF	TGTGCCAGCACCAAGGGGGAGGGAACTAACGGCTACACCTTC	NA	TRBJ1-2	NA	TRBV7-9
CASSPSRVRSLNTEAFF	TGTGCCAGCAGCCCGTCCCGGGTTAGATCACTGAACACTGAAGCTTTCTTT	few	TRBJ1-1	NA	TRBV7-9
CASSQGAGTGELFF	TGTGCCAGCAGCCAGGGGGCTGGCACCGGGGAGCTGTTTTTT	NA	TRBJ2-2	TRBD1	TRBV11-3
CASSQETEQFF	TGTGCCAGCAGCCAAGAAACAGAGCAGTTCTTC	NA	TRBJ2-1	NA	TRBV4-2
CASSTTGGYEQYF	TGTGCCAGCAGTACCACAGGGGGATACGAGCAGTACTTC	NA	TRBJ2-7	TRBD1	TRBV27
CASSPDTGRADTQYF	TGTGCCAGCAGCCCAGACACAGGGCGCGCAGATACGCAGTATTTT	NA	TRBJ2-3	NA	TRBV9
CASSSRVEGNYGYTF	TGCGCCAGCAGCTCCAGGGTGGAAGGGAACTATGGCTACACCTTC	few	TRBJ1-2	NA	TRBV5-1
CASTRDRASNYGYTF	TGTGCCAGCACCAGGGACAGGGCTTCTAACTATGGCTACACCTTC	NA	TRBJ1-2	TRBD1	TRBV2
CASSERTGGVVNTIYF	TGTGCCAGCAGTGAGCGGACAGGGGGCGTTGTAAACACCATATATTTT	NA	TRBJ1-3	TRBD1	TRBV6-1
CASSEVDPTGGGSNQPQHF	TGTGCCAGCAGTGAAGTAGACCCCACAGGGGGTGGAAGCAATCAGCCCCAGCATTTT	NA	TRBJ1-5	TRBD1	TRBV2
CASSYGGEQFF	TGTGCCAGCAGCTACGGGGGTGAGCAGTTCTTC	NA	TRBJ2-1	NA	TRBV11-2
CASRGQGDSPLHF	TGTGCCAGCAGAGGACAGGGGGATTCACCCCTCCACTTT	NA	TRBJ1-6	TRBD1	TRBV3-1/TRBV3-2
CASSAPGEPMSYEQYF	TGTGCCAGCAGTGCCCCGGGGGAGCCAATGTCCTACGAGCAGTACTTC	NA	TRBJ2-7	NA	TRBV6-4
CASSLAGPGVAFF	TGTGCCAGCAGCTTGGCCGGGCCAGGGGTAGCTTTCTTT	NA	TRBJ1-1	NA	TRBV5-4
CASSPPNTGGPRNEQFF	TGTGCCAGCTCACCCCCCAATACAGGAGGGCCGAGGAATGAGCAGTTCTTC	NA	TRBJ2-1	NA	TRBV18
CASSRQGSYEQYF	TGTGCCAGCAGCCGGCAGGGCTCCTACGAGCAGTACTTC	NA	TRBJ2-7	NA	TRBV3-1/TRBV3-2
CASSLAIGDSSYEQYF	TGTGCCAGCAGCTTGGCAATCGGGGACAGCTCCTACGAGCAGTACTTC	NA	TRBJ2-7	TRBD1	TRBV5-5
CASSEGSWEYKAGELFF	TGCGCCAGCAGTGAAGGCAGTTGGGAGTATAAGGCCGGGGAGCTGTTTTTT	NA	TRBJ2-2	NA	TRBV10-1
CASSPWTGEPTNEKLFF	TGTGCCAGCAGCCCCTGGACAGGGGAACCAACTAATGAAAAACTGTTTTTT	NA	TRBJ1-4	TRBD1	TRBV9
CASSPQGAGGYTF	TGTGCCAGTAGTCCCCAGGGGGCTGGTGGCTACACCTTC	few	TRBJ1-2	TRBD1	TRBV19
CASSGRTKGAAFYSPLHF	TGTGCCAGCAGCGGTCGGACAAAGGGTGCGGCCTTTTATTCACCCCTCCACTTT	few	TRBJ1-6	NA	TRBV5-6
CASSLEGGNTIYF	TGTGCCAGCAGTTTGGAGGGGGGAAACACCATATATTTT	NA	TRBJ1-3	NA	TRBV28
CASSLEGGAIYSNQPQHF	TGTGCCAGTAGTCTCGAGGGAGGGGCTATCTATAGCAATCAGCCCCAGCATTTT	NA	TRBJ1-5	NA	TRBV19
CASSHRGTNEKLFF	TGTGCCAGCAGTCACAGGGGGACTAATGAAAAACTGTTTTTT	NA	TRBJ1-4	TRBD1	TRBV16
CASSPDILASGDGELFF	TGTGCCAGCAGTCCCGACATACTAGCGAGCGGGGACGGGGAGCTGTTTTTT	NA	TRBJ2-2	TRBD2	TRBV28
CASSPLTSPADTQYF	TGTGCCAGCAGCCCCTTGACTAGCCCCGCAGATACGCAGTATTTT	NA	TRBJ2-3	TRBD2	TRBV16
CASSLSGGDREQYF	TGTGCCAGCAGTTTATCCGGGGGGGACCGGGAGCAGTACTTC	NA	TRBJ2-7	TRBD2	TRBV27
CASRRIGSSGELFF	TGTGCCAGCAGGAGGATTGGCAGTAGCGGGGAGCTGTTTTTT	once	TRBJ2-2	NA	TRBV9
CASSWRGVPTSTDTQYF	TGTGCCAGCTCTTGGCGGGGGGTCCCGACTAGCACAGATACGCAGTATTTT	NA	TRBJ2-3	TRBD2	TRBV27
CASSRTGRAEAFF	TGTGCCAGCAGCCGGACAGGCAGGGCTGAAGCTTTCTTT	NA	TRBJ1-1	TRBD1	TRBV6-2/TRBV6-3
CASMIGDRTQYF	TGTGCCAGCATGATAGGAGATCGTACGCAGTATTTT	once	TRBJ2-3	NA	TRBV25-1
CASSQGLQVSAFF	TGTGCCAGCAGCCAAGGCCTCCAGGTAAGCGCTTTCTTT	NA	TRBJ1-1	NA	TRBV3-1/TRBV3-2
CASSEWGTGVYEQYF	TGTGCCAGCTCCGAGTGGGGGACAGGGGTGTACGAGCAGTACTTC	NA	TRBJ2-7	TRBD1	TRBV28
CASSQDTGSTNEKLFF	TGCGCCAGCAGCCAAGATACCGGGTCAACTAATGAAAAACTGTTTTTT	few	TRBJ1-4	NA	TRBV4-1
CASREDRAFQETQYF	TGTGCCAGCAGAGAGGACAGGGCCTTCCAAGAGACCCAGTACTTC	few	TRBJ2-5	TRBD1	TRBV2
CASSLEQYNEQFF	TGTGCCAGCAGCTTAGAACAGTACAATGAGCAGTTCTTC	NA	TRBJ2-1	NA	TRBV11-2
CASSQGAGAYEQYF	TGTGCCAGCAGCCAGGGGGCGGGGGCCTACGAGCAGTACTTC	NA	TRBJ2-7	NA	TRBV3-1/TRBV3-2
CASSPLLMRSGQGRQPQHF	TGTGCCAGCAGTCCTTTACTAATGCGATCCGGACAGGGTCGTCAGCCCCAGCATTTT	NA	TRBJ1-5	TRBD1	TRBV28
CASSQRVLGTSGWDTQYF	TGTGCCAGCAGCCAAAGGGTCCTAGGGACTAGCGGGTGGGATACGCAGTATTTT	NA	TRBJ2-3	TRBD2	TRBV3-1/TRBV3-2
CASSQDGSGGLGTQYF	TGTGCCAGCAGCCAAGATGGTAGCGGGGGATTGGGGACCCAGTACTTC	many	TRBJ2-5	TRBD2	TRBV4-2
CASSFRLAGVTGELFF	TGTGCCAGCAGCTTTAGACTAGCGGGAGTTACCGGGGAGCTGTTTTTT	few	TRBJ2-2	TRBD2	TRBV5-4
CATSDLPQSGTGELFF	TGTGCCACCAGTGATTTGCCCCAAAGCGGCACCGGGGAGCTGTTTTTT	NA	TRBJ2-2	NA	TRBV24-1
CATSDSGAGLGEQYF	TGTGCCACCAGTGACAGTGGGGCGGGACTAGGTGAGCAGTACTTC	NA	TRBJ2-7	TRBD2	TRBV24-1
CASIMTETIYF	TGTGCCAGCATTATGACGGAGACCATATATTTT	NA	TRBJ1-3	NA	TRBV12-3/TRBV12-4
CASSLPGQGGREKLFF	TGTGCCAGCAGTCTTCCGGGACAGGGTGGTAGGGAAAAACTGTTTTTT	NA	TRBJ1-4	TRBD1	TRBV6-6
CASSSSGTSGRNQETQYF	TGTGCCAGCAGCTCATCCGGGACTAGCGGGAGGAACCAAGAGACCCAGTACTTC	NA	TRBJ2-5	TRBD2	TRBV14
CASSFRDRSTDTQYF	TGCGCCAGCAGCTTCCGGGACAGGTCAACAGATACGCAGTATTTT	NA	TRBJ2-3	TRBD1	TRBV5-1
CASSYVPGGTEAFF	TGTGCCAGCAGTTACGTTCCGGGGGGGACTGAAGCTTTCTTT	NA	TRBJ1-1	NA	TRBV6-5
CASQRGAQETQYF	TGTGCCTCCCAACGGGGGGCTCAAGAGACCCAGTACTTC	NA	TRBJ2-5	NA	TRBV2
CASSLGGGATEAFF	TGCGCCAGCAGCTTGGGAGGGGGAGCCACTGAAGCTTTCTTT	once	TRBJ1-1	NA	TRBV5-1
CASSRLGQGETGANVLTF	TGTGCCAGCTCACGATTGGGACAGGGTGAGACTGGGGCCAACGTCCTGACTTTC	NA	TRBJ2-6	TRBD1	TRBV18
CASRWDREEAFF	TGTGCCAGCAGATGGGACAGGGAGGAAGCTTTCTTT	NA	TRBJ1-1	TRBD1	TRBV2
CAWNGVAGNHEQYF	TGTGCCTGGAATGGGGTCGCGGGGAACCACGAGCAGTACTTC	once	TRBJ2-7	NA	TRBV30